Shown below are 8 T cell receptor beta chains from a single sample sequenced in a study of T cell responses to AZD1222 COVID-19 vaccine. The assay was immunoSEQ multiplex PCR, and TCRdb's table has in-frame clones only and misses some. Among some 97,000 clones listed, around 87% were seen once. The specimen comprised peripheral blood, sampled on day 0 of MenACWY control vaccination. The receptors here all came from an adult in good health.

V and J are TRBV7-6 and TRBJ1-4, with TRBD1 matching over 7 bases. The CDR3 length is 15 residues. V trimming: 1 base; J trimming: 5 bases; junction bases outside the gene matches: 4. Per germline, CDR1 SGHVS and CDR2 FNYEAQ. The CDR3 DNA reads TGTGCCAGCAGCTTAGAGGGACAGAGAAATGAAAAACTGTTTTTT. As protein: CASSLEGQRNEKLFF.

This chain uses TRBV5-6 with TRBJ1-6, with D possibly being TRBD1 (6 bases). The V and J ends lost 4 bases and 6 bases respectively, with 17 bases between them. This CDR3 has 16 amino acids. Germline CDR1 SGHDT, CDR2 YYEEEE. CDR3 nucleotides: TGTGCCAGCAGCCCTGGACAGCGGCGGGGTAATTCACCCCTCCACTTT. Protein product: CASSPGQRRGNSPLHF.

This clone has a single count. V and J are TRBV21-1 and TRBJ1-4. TRBV21-1 is annotated as a pseudogene. The CDR3 spans 16 residues. Written as DNA, the CDR3 is TGTGCCAGCAGCAAAGCGCCTGGTCAGCTCAATGAAAAACTGTTTTTT. Translation: CASSKAPGQLNEKLFF.

The chain joins TRBV5-1 to TRBJ1-2; weak D call: TRBD1 (5 bases). In germline, CDR1 is SGHRS, CDR2 YFSETQ. Trimming stripped 4 bases from V and 0 bases from J, with 13 bases between. The CDR3 length is 15 residues. In nucleotides, the CDR3 is TGCGCCAGCAGCCTGGGGCAGCTAACTAACTATGGCTACACCTTC. Translating it yields CASSLGQLTNYGYTF.

The chain employs TRBV5-1 and TRBJ2-7; D gene unclear. Germline V gene data show CDR1 as SGHRS and CDR2 as YFSETQ. Between the trimmed V and J ends, which lost 0 bases and 7 bases, there was a span of 11 bases. The CDR3 consists of 13 residues. CDR3 residues: CASSLESRWEQYF. The DNA of the CDR3 is TGCGCCAGCAGCTTGGAATCCCGATGGGAGCAGTACTTC.

This clone was recorded a few times. DNA of the CDR3: TGTGCCAGCAGCAGGGGATACGACACTGAAGCTTTCTTT. This sequence encodes CASSRGYDTEAFF. The J gene is TRBJ1-1, the V gene TRBV7-3; maybe TRBD1 (5 bases). Germline CDR1 and CDR2: SGHTA and FQGTGA. The CDR3 is 13 residues long. Trimming stripped 5 bases from V and 3 bases from J, with 10 bases between.

This clone appeared a single time. CDR3 in DNA: TGCGCCAGCAGCTTCGGCAGGGAGCCCAACACTGAAGCTTTCTTT. Protein: CASSFGREPNTEAFF. The chain recombines TRBV5-1 with TRBJ1-1; maybe TRBD1 (5 bases). In germline, CDR1 is SGHRS, CDR2 YFSETQ. V lost 2 bases and J lost 2, with 13 bases in between. The CDR3 covers 15 residues.

The V gene is TRBV4-2, the J gene TRBJ2-4; no reliable D call. Germline CDR1 LGHNA, CDR2 YNFKEQ. The ends were cut back, 1 base at V and 0 bases at J, with 10 bases in the middle. This CDR3 has 16 residues. CDR3 bases: TGTGCCAGCAGCCAAGCCCCGGCGGTAGCCAAAAACATTCAGTACTTC. Protein: CASSQAPAVAKNIQYF.